These 30 T cell receptor beta chains originate from one sample sequenced in a study of OX40 agonist ivuxolimab in advanced cancers. Measured with immunoSEQ multiplex PCR; TCRdb has only the in-frame clones, and not every one. Here the sample spans tens of thousands of clones, roughly 87% being singletons. The sample was CD4+ or CD8+ T cells sorted from blood, taken in a trial of the OX40 agonist ivuxolimab. These receptors came from an adult with an advanced solid tumor such as melanoma, head and neck, liver or kidney cancer.

The CDR3 loop reads CASSYREDNEQFF. The DNA of the CDR3 is TGTGCCAGCAGTTACAGAGAGGACAATGAGCAGTTCTTC. The J gene is TRBJ2-1, the V gene TRBV6-6; no firm D call. CDR3 length equals 13 residues. Germline CDR1 reads MNHNY; CDR2 reads SVGAGI (reference sequence). V was cut by 2 bases and J by 5 bases, with 7 bases left in between.

The chain uses TRBV7-2 and TRBJ2-5, with unresolved D. V was clipped by 3 bases and J by 5 bases, with 10 bases between them. CDR1 is SGHTA, CDR2 FQGNSA, per germline. The CDR3 contains 13 residues. The CDR3 spells CASSFSSRETQYF. As DNA, the CDR3 is TGTGCCAGCAGCTTTTCTTCTCGGGAGACCCAGTACTTC.

The chain has TRBV5-1 and TRBJ1-1; D may be TRBD1 (5 bases). The CDR3 is made up of 15 amino acids. CDR1 and CDR2 (germline): SGHRS, YFSETQ. V lost 0 bases to trimming and J lost 5 bases, with 14 bases between them. The DNA of the CDR3 is TGCGCCAGCAGCTTGGCGCGGGGCGCCGATACTGAAGCTTTCTTT. Residues: CASSLARGADTEAFF.

V is TRBV18 and J is TRBJ2-7, with TRBD1 matching 7 bases. Per the germline V gene, CDR1 is KGHSH and CDR2 is LQKENI. The CDR3 is 14 amino acids. The V and J ends lost 3 bases and 3 bases, in that order; junction bases with no gene match: 5. The CDR3 nucleotides are TGTGCCAGCTCACCGGGGACAGTCGGCTACGAGCAGTACTTC. This encodes CASSPGTVGYEQYF. The whole variable domain, filled in from reference TRBV18 and TRBJ2-7, reads NAGVMQNPRHLVRRRGQEARLRCSPMKGHSHVYWYRQLPEEGLKFMVYLQKENIIDESGMPKERFSAEFPKEGPSILRIQQVVRGDSAAYFCASSPGTVGYEQYFGPGTRLTVT.

The V and J genes are TRBV7-3 and TRBJ1-2; perhaps TRBD1 as D (5 bases). This CDR3 is built from 13 residues. Trimming left V 4 bases short and J 4 bases short, with 10 bases between. Germline-derived CDR1 and CDR2 are SGHTA and FQGTGA. This CDR3 is CASSSSGGYGYTF. The DNA of the CDR3 is TGTGCCAGCAGCTCCTCCGGGGGCTATGGCTACACCTTC.

The genes are TRBV6-6 and TRBJ2-3; D call uncertain. The CDR3 sequence is 14 residues long. Germline V gene lookup returns CDR1 MNHNY and CDR2 SVGAGI (reference sequence). The V and J ends lost 0 bases and 0 bases respectively, with 4 bases between them. The CDR3 DNA reads TGTGCCAGCAGTTACTCCATTAGCACAGATACGCAGTATTTT. It yields the protein CASSYSISTDTQYF.

V is TRBV27 and J is TRBJ1-1; TRBD1 is a possible D gene (5 bases). CDR1 is MNHEY, CDR2 SMNVEV, per germline (reference sequence). The CDR3 covers 15 residues. Trimming stripped 7 bases from V and 6 bases from J, with 21 bases between. The CDR3 sequence is CASTTLKGKGAEAFF. The DNA of the CDR3 is TGTGCCAGCACCACACTCAAAGGGAAAGGGGCTGAAGCTTTCTTT.

The V gene is TRBV28, the J gene TRBJ2-3; TRBD2 might be the D (6 bases). The V and J ends lost 6 bases and 2 bases respectively, with 18 bases between them. Per the germline V gene, CDR1 is MDHEN and CDR2 is SYDVKM. The CDR3 sequence is 16 residues long. This CDR3 reads CASRGLKLASTDTQYF. CDR3 nucleotides: TGTGCCAGCAGGGGCCTGAAACTAGCATCCACAGATACGCAGTATTTT.

The chain joins TRBV18 to TRBJ2-7, with D possibly being TRBD1 (6 bases). This CDR3 region has 14 residues. Germline V lookup: CDR1 KGHSH, CDR2 LQKENI. V lost 2 bases and J lost 4, with 12 bases in between. CDR3 region: CASSPTSGEYEQYV. The CDR3, as DNA: TGTGCCAGCTCACCAACTTCAGGGGAATACGAGCAGTACGTC.

The chain employs TRBV4-2 and TRBJ1-1, with D unresolved. The CDR3 covers 15 residues. V was cut by 4 bases and J by 1 base, with 13 bases left in between. Germline assignment: CDR1 LGHNA and CDR2 YNFKEQ. The CDR3: CASSRSRSQNTEAFF. The CDR3 bases are TGTGCCAGCAGCCGGTCTCGGAGCCAGAACACTGAAGCTTTCTTT.

V is TRBV29-1 and J is TRBJ2-2, with D possibly called TRBD1 or TRBD2 (6 bases each). Trimming took off 5 bases at V and 1 base at J, with 11 bases between the two ends. The CDR3 is 14 residues long. Per the germline V gene, CDR1 is SQVTM and CDR2 is ANQGSEA. CDR3 sequence (DNA): TGCAGCGTTCGGGGGACAATGAACACCGGGGAGCTGTTTTTT. Protein product: CSVRGTMNTGELFF.

This sequence joins TRBV7-3 and TRBJ2-2, with 9 bases aligning to TRBD1. Germline CDR1 SGHTA, CDR2 FQGTGA. After removal of 8 bases from V and 8 bases from J, the junction contained 9 bases not matched to a gene. The CDR3 is made up of 14 amino acids. The CDR3 loop reads CASAEQGARGELFF. CDR3 coding DNA: TGTGCCAGCGCCGAACAGGGGGCGAGAGGGGAGCTGTTTTTT. Looking up the rest from reference TRBV7-3 and TRBJ2-2 gives the full variable domain: GAGVSQTPSNKVTEKGKYVELRCDPISGHTALYWYRQSLGQGPEFLIYFQGTGAADDSGLPNDRFFAVRPEGSVSTLKIQRTERGDSAVYLCASAEQGARGELFFGEGSRLTVL.

V and J are TRBV28 and TRBJ1-2; D not certain. Germline V gene lookup returns CDR1 MDHEN and CDR2 SYDVKM. The CDR3 extends over 12 amino acids. V lost 2 bases and J lost 4, with 5 bases in between. CDR3: CASSLSSYGYTF. In DNA, the CDR3 is TGTGCCAGCAGTTTAAGCAGCTATGGCTACACCTTC.

The V call is TRBV7-2, the J call TRBJ1-2; D unclear. This CDR3 spans 12 amino acids. Germline loops: CDR1 SGHTA, CDR2 FQGNSA. V dropped 3 bases and J dropped 8 bases, with 10 bases sitting between them. The CDR3 nucleotides read TGTGCCAGCAGCTTTCAAAACGCGGGCTACACCTTC. Amino acid sequence: CASSFQNAGYTF.

This chain connects TRBV23-1 to TRBJ2-7; 9 bases fit TRBD1. TRBV23-1 carries the ORF label, with uncertain function. V shed 6 bases, J shed 5 bases, and the junction held 14 bases outside the gene matches. This CDR3 region has 16 residues. CDR3 protein: CASRNRQGGHLHEQYV. In nucleotides, the CDR3 is TGCGCCAGCAGAAATAGACAGGGGGGTCACCTCCACGAGCAGTACGTC.

V and J are TRBV7-9 and TRBJ2-2; weak D call: TRBD1 (5 bases). This CDR3 comprises 17 residues. The V gene's germline CDR1 is SEHNR and CDR2 FQNEAQ (reference sequence). Trimming stripped 0 bases from V and 2 bases from J, with 13 bases between. CDR3 sequence reads: CASSLARALLNTGELFF. Written as DNA, the CDR3 is TGTGCCAGCAGCTTAGCCAGGGCCCTCCTAAACACCGGGGAGCTGTTTTTT.

This chain uses TRBV28 with TRBJ1-2; D not certain. The CDR3 spans 13 residues. The V end lost 2 bases, the J end lost 4 bases, and 8 bases lay between the germline ends. From germline, CDR1 is MDHEN and CDR2 SYDVKM. For the CDR3, the DNA is TGTGCCAGCAGTTTAGGCAGGCTCTATGGCTACACCTTC. Translating gives CASSLGRLYGYTF.

The chain combines TRBV18 with TRBJ1-1; 7 nucleotides agree with TRBD1. Looked up from germline, CDR1 is KGHSH and CDR2 is LQKENI. The CDR3 loop spans 12 amino acids. The ends lost 5 bases at V and 8 bases at J; junction bases unmatched: 5. The CDR3 region is CASSTDRAEAFF. Written as DNA, the CDR3 is TGTGCCAGCTCAACCGACAGGGCCGAAGCTTTCTTT.

J is TRBJ1-3 and V is TRBV5-1, with TRBD1 matching over 7 bases. V was clipped by 3 bases and J by 4 bases; unmatched bases: 7. The germline gives CDR1 SGHRS, CDR2 YFSETQ. The CDR3 loop spans 15 amino acids. The chain's CDR3 is CASSSTGTDGNTIYF. DNA for the CDR3: TGCGCCAGCAGCTCAACCGGGACAGACGGAAACACCATATATTTT.

This clone is a singleton in its sample. The chain carries TRBV7-9 and TRBJ1-1; D call uncertain. The V gene lost 1 base and the J gene lost 1 base, with 10 bases spanning the gap. The CDR3 runs to 15 residues. Germline CDR1 and CDR2: SEHNR and FQNEAQ (reference sequence). The CDR3: CASSLGAVRNTEAFF. The CDR3 nucleotides are TGTGCCAGCAGCTTAGGGGCAGTAAGGAACACTGAAGCTTTCTTT.

The V gene is TRBV5-1, the J gene TRBJ2-3, with D possibly being TRBD2 (5 bases). V was shortened by 4 bases and J by 3 bases, with 9 bases between the two germline ends. The CDR3 length is 13 residues. Germline CDR1 SGHRS, CDR2 YFSETQ. The CDR3 sequence is CASSLQRTDTQYF. The CDR3 nucleotides are TGCGCCAGCAGCCTGCAGCGGACAGATACGCAGTATTTT.

The chain joins TRBV18 to TRBJ1-4; D is uncertain. V was clipped by 1 base and J by 4 bases, with 7 bases between them. The CDR3 loop spans 14 amino acids. Germline CDR1 is KGHSH and CDR2 is LQKENI. CDR3 protein: CASSPQSDNEKLFF. CDR3 coding DNA: TGTGCCAGCTCACCACAATCAGATAATGAAAAACTGTTTTTT.

This clone is a singleton in its sample. This sequence joins TRBV7-3 and TRBJ2-1, with TRBD2 matching over 8 bases. The ends lost 2 bases at V and 8 bases at J; junction bases unmatched: 8. This CDR3 is 15 amino acids long. The germline CDR1 and CDR2 sequences are SGHTA and FQGTGA. CDR3 DNA: TGTGCCAGCAGCTTACAAGCGGGAGCTGGCGATGAGCAGTTCTTC. It specifies CASSLQAGAGDEQFF.

This chain links TRBV7-3 with TRBJ2-2; possible D gene TRBD2, 7 bases. Germline V gene sequence: CDR1 SGHTA, CDR2 FQGTGA. CDR3 length: 15 amino acids. Trimming removed 5 bases from V and 2 bases from J, with 12 bases in between. CDR3 bases: TGTGCCAGCAGCCACGCGGGGGCCAACACCGGGGAGCTGTTTTTT. Translating it yields CASSHAGANTGELFF.

J is TRBJ2-1 and V is TRBV7-9; TRBD2 is a possible D gene (6 bases). V was pared by 5 bases and J by 0 bases, with 17 bases between. The germline gives CDR1 SEHNR, CDR2 FQNEAQ (reference sequence). The CDR3 has 17 residues. The CDR3, as DNA: TGTGCCAGCAGCCCGCCGTTACGGGGGAGCTCCTACAATGAGCAGTTCTTC. Translation: CASSPPLRGSSYNEQFF.

The V and J genes are TRBV4-2 and TRBJ1-5; unclear D gene. The CDR3 sequence is 13 residues long. Trimming stripped 0 bases from V and 4 bases from J, with 4 bases between. Germline assignment: CDR1 LGHNA and CDR2 YNFKEQ. Here the CDR3 reads CASSQDLNQPQHF. As DNA, the CDR3 is TGTGCCAGCAGCCAAGATTTAAATCAGCCCCAGCATTTT.

CDR3 in amino acids: CASSLGGLGTGIIYF. The CDR3 DNA reads TGTGCCAGCAGCTTAGGGGGGCTTGGGACAGGGATCATATATTTT. The J gene is TRBJ1-3, the V gene TRBV7-2, with TRBD1 identical over 9 bases. Trimming took 1 base from V and 12 from J; bases not matched to a gene: 10. This CDR3 comprises 15 residues. The V gene's germline CDR1 is SGHTA and CDR2 FQGNSA.

V gene TRBV9 combines with J gene TRBJ2-6; D uncertain. V lost 1 base to trimming and J lost 2 bases, with 7 bases between them. The CDR3 spans 15 residues. Germline-derived CDR1 and CDR2 are SGDLS and YYNGEE. The CDR3 is CASSVIPTGANVLTF. Written as DNA, the CDR3 is TGTGCCAGCAGCGTAATCCCCACTGGGGCCAACGTCCTGACTTTC. The full variable domain, its missing parts supplied by reference TRBV9 and TRBJ2-6, is DSGVTQTPKHLITATGQRVTLRCSPRSGDLSVYWYQQSLDQGLQFLIQYYNGEERAKGNILERFSAQQFPDLHSELNLSSLELGDSALYFCASSVIPTGANVLTFGAGSRLTVL.

This chain links TRBV5-1 with TRBJ2-5; TRBD2 matches 10 bases. The trim removed 0 bases at V and 2 bases at J, leaving 10 bases unmatched. This CDR3 is 18 amino acids long. The germline V gene encodes CDR1 SGHRS and CDR2 YFSETQ. The DNA for the CDR3 is TGCGCCAGCAGCTTGGCTCCTTCCAGCGGGGGGGCGCAAGAGACCCAGTACTTC. This encodes CASSLAPSSGGAQETQYF.

This clone was recorded a few times. The genes are TRBV6-6 and TRBJ2-3, with D perhaps TRBD1 or TRBD2 (5 bases each). The CDR3 runs 15 residues. Germline CDR1 is MNHNY and CDR2 is SVGAGI (reference sequence). V gave up 10 bases and J gave up 6 bases, with 23 bases separating them. CDR3 sequence (DNA): TGTGCCACCAAAGAAGGAGGCAGGGCTTCTGATACGCAGTATTTT. Translating it yields CATKEGGRASDTQYF.